This TCR beta chain appears in the sequencing data of a study of T cell changes during pregnancy in multiple sclerosis. Sequencing was performed with immunoSEQ multiplex PCR; in TCRdb, only in-frame clones are kept and a portion is missing. The table lists about 51,000 clones, approximately 92% of them singletons. Trimming stripped 3 bases from V and 6 bases from J, with 12 bases between. The germline gives CDR1 LNHNV, CDR2 YYDKDF (reference sequence). The CDR3 has 13 amino acids. Specimen: CD4+ T cells from peripheral blood mononuclear cells, collected in the third trimester of pregnancy. This clonotype was obtained from a female donor with multiple sclerosis, enrolled in a pregnancy study. The chain couples TRBV15 to TRBJ2-7; possible D gene TRBD2, 5 bases. CDR3 coding DNA: TGTGCCACCAGCAGGCTGGGAGTCGGCGAGCAGTACTTC. Protein sequence: CATSRLGVGEQYF.